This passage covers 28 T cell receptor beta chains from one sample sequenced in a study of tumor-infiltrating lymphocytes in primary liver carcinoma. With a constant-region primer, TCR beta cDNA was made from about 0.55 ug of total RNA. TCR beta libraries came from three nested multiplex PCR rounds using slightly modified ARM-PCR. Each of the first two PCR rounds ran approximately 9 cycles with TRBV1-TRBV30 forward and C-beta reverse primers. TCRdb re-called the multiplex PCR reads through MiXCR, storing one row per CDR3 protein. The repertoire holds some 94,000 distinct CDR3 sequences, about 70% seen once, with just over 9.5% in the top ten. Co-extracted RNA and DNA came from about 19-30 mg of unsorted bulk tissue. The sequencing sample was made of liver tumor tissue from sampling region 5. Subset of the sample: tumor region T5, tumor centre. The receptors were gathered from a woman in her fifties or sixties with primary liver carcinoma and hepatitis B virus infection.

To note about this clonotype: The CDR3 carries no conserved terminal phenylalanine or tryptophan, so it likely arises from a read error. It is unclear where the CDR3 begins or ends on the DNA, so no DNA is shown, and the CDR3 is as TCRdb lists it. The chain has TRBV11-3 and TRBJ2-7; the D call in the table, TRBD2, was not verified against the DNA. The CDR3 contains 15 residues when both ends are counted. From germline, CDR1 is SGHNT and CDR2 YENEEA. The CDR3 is CASSLEPGGAWEQYL.

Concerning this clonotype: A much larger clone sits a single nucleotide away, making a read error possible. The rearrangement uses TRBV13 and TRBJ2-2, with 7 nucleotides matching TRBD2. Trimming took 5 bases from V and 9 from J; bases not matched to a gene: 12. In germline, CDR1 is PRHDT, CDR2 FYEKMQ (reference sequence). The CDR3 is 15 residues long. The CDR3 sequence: CASSRKRGSAWELFF. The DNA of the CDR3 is TGTGCCAGCAGCCGAAAGCGGGGTTCGGCCTGGGAGCTGTTTTTT.

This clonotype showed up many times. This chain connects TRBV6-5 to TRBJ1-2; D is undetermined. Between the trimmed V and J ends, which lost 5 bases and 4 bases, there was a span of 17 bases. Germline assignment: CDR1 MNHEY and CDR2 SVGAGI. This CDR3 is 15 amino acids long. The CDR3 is CASSDPSVSVYGYTF. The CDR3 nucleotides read TGTGCCAGCAGTGACCCCTCGGTGTCGGTCTATGGCTACACCTTC.

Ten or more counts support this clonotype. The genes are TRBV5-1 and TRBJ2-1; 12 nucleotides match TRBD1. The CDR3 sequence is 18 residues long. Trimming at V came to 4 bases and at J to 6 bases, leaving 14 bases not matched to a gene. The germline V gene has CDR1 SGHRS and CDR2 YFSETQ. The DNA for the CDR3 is TGCGCCAGCAGCCCGGAACCCGGTGGGGACAGGGGGCGCAATGAGCAGTTCTTC. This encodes CASSPEPGGDRGRNEQFF.

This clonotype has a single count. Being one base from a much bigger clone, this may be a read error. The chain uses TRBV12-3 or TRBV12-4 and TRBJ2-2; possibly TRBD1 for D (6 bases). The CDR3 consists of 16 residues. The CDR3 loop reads CACSPQGIANTGELFF. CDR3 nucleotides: TGTGCCTGCAGTCCTCAGGGGATCGCGAACACCGGGGAGCTGTTTTTT.

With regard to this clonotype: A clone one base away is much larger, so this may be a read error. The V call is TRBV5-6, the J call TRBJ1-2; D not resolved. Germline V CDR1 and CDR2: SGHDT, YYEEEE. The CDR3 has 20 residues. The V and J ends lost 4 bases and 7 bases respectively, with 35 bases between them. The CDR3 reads CASSPLAVLDHGEVDSGYTF. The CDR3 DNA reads TGTGCCAGCAGCCCGCTGGCGGTCTTGGATCACGGGGAAGTAGACTCTGGCTACACCTTC.

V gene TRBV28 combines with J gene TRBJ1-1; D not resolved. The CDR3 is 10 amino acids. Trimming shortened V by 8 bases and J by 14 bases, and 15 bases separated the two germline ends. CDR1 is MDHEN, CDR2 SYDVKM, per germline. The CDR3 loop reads CASGRLEVFF. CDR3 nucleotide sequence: TGTGCCAGCGGCCGGCTTGAAGTATTCTTT.

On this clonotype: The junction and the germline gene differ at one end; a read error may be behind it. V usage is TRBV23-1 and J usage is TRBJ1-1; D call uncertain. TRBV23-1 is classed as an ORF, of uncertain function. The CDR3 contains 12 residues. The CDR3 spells CASTSTNSEAFF. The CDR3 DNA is TGCGCCAGCACATCAACGAACTCTGAAGCTTTCTTT.

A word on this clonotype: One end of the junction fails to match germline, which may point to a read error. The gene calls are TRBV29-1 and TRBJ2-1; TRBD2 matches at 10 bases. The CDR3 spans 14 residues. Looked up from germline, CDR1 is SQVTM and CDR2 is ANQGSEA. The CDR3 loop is CSVESGRAEKKQFF. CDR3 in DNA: TGCAGTGTTGAAAGCGGGAGGGCTGAGAAAAAGCAGTTCTTC.

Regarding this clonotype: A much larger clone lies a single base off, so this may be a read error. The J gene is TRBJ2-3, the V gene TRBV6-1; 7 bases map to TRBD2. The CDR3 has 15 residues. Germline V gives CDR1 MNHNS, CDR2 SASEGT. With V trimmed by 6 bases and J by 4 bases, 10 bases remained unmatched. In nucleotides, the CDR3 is TGTGCCAGCAGGGGGGGACTAACTTACTCAGATACGCAGTATTTT. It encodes CASRGGLTYSDTQYF.

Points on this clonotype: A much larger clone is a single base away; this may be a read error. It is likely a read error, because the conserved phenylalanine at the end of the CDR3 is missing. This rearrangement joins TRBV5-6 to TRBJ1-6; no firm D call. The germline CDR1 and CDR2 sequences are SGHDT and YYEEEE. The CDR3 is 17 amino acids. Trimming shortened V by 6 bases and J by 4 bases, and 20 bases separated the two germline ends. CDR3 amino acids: CASTSGRGGRYNSPLHS. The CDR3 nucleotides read TGTGCCAGCACGTCGGGTCGAGGTGGCAGGTATAATTCACCCCTCCACTCT.

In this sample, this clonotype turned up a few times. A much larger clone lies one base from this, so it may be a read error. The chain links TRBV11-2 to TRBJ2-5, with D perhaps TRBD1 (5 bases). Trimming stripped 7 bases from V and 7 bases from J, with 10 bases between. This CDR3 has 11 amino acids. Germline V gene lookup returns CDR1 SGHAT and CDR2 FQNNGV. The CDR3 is CASNTGGTQYF. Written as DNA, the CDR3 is TGTGCCAGCAACACAGGTGGGACCCAGTACTTC.

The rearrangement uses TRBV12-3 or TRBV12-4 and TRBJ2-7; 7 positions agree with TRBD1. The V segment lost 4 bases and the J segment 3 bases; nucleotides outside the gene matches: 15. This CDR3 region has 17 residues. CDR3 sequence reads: CASSSEGGRARYYEQYF. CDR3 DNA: TGTGCCAGCAGTTCTGAAGGGGGCAGGGCCCGTTACTACGAGCAGTACTTC.

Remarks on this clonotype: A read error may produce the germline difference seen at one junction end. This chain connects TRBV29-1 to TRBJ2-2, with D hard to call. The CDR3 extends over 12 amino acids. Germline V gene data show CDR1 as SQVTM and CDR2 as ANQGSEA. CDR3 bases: TGCAACGTTGAACTGGATACGAGGAAGCTGTTTTTT. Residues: CNVELDTRKLFF.

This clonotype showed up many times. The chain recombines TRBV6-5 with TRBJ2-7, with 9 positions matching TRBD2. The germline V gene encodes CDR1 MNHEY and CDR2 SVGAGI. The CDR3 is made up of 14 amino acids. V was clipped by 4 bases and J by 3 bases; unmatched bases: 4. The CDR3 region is CASSSSGANYEQYF. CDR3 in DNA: TGTGCCAGCAGTTCTAGCGGGGCAAACTACGAGCAGTACTTC.

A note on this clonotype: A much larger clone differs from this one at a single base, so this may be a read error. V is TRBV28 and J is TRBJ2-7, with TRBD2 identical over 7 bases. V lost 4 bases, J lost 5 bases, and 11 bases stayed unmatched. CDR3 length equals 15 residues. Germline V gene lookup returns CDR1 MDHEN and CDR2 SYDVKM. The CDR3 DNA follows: TGTGCCAGCAGTTCCATCCAGGGAGGGATCAACGAGCAGTACTTC. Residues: CASSSIQGGINEQYF.

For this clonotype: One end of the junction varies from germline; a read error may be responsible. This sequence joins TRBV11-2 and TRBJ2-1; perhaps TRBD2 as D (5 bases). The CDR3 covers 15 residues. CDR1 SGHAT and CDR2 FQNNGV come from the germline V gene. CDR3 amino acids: CAGNLGINSYNGQFF. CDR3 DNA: TGTGCCGGCAACCTCGGGATTAACTCCTACAATGGGCAGTTCTTC.

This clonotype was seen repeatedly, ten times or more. The CDR3 coding sequence is TGTGCCAGCAGCCTTCGGGACAGCAACACTGAAGCTTTCTTT. This encodes CASSLRDSNTEAFF. J is TRBJ1-1 and V is TRBV7-8; 7 bases fit TRBD1. J was trimmed by 2 bases and V by 5 bases; bases with no gene match: 5. The CDR3 runs 14 residues. Germline CDR1 and CDR2: SGHVS and FQNEAQ.

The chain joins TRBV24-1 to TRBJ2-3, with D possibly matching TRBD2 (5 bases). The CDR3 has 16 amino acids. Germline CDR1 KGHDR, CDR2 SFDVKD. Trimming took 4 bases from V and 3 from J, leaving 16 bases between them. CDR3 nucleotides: TGTGCCACCAGTGACCCTGGGGAGAGGCGGACAGATACGCAGTATTTT. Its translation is CATSDPGERRTDTQYF.

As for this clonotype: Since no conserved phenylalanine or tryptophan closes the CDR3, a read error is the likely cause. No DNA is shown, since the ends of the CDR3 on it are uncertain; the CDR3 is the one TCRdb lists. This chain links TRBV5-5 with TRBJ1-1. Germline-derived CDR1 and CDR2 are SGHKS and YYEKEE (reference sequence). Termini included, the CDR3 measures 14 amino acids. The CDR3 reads CASSFPTRNTEVFI.

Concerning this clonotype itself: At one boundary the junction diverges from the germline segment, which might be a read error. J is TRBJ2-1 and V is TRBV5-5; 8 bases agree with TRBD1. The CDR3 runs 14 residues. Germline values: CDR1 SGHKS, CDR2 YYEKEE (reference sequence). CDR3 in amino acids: CVSSLDRGNNGQFF. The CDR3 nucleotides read TGTGTCAGCAGCCTTGACAGGGGCAACAATGGGCAGTTCTTC.

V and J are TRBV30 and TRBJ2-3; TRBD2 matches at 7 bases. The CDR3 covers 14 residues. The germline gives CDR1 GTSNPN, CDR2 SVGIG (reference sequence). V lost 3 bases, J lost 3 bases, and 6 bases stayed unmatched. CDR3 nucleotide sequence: TGTGCCTGGAGCGGGGGGACTTCGACAGATACGCAGTATTTT. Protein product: CAWSGGTSTDTQYF. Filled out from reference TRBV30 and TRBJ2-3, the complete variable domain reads SQTIHQWPATLVQPVGSPLSLECTVEGTSNPNLYWYRQAAGRGLQLLFYSVGIGQISSEVPQNLSASRPQDRQFILSSKKLLLSDSGFYLCAWSGGTSTDTQYFGPGTRLTVL.

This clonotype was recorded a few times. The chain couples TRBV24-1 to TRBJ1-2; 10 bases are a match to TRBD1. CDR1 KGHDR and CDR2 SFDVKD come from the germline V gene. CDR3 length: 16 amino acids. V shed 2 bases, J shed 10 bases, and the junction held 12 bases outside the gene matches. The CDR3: CATSDSRSGTGADYTF. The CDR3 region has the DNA TGTGCCACCAGTGATTCCCGATCCGGGACAGGGGCTGACTACACCTTC.

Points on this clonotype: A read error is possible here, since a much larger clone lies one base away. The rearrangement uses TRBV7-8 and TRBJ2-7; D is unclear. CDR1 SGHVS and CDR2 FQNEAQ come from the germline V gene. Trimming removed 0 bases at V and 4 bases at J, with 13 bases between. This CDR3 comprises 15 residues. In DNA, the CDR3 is TGTGCCAGCAGCTTAGCGCACGTACCTCCGTACGAGCAGTACTTC. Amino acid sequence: CASSLAHVPPYEQYF.

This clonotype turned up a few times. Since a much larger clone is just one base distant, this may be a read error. The CDR3 protein is CASRVEGRQGYGYTF. The CDR3 DNA sequence: TGTGCCAGCAGGGTGGAGGGCAGGCAGGGCTATGGCTACACCTTC. The V gene is TRBV12-3 or TRBV12-4, the J gene TRBJ1-2; maybe TRBD1 (5 bases). Trimming took 6 bases from V and 4 from J, leaving 18 bases between them. The CDR3 is 15 amino acids.

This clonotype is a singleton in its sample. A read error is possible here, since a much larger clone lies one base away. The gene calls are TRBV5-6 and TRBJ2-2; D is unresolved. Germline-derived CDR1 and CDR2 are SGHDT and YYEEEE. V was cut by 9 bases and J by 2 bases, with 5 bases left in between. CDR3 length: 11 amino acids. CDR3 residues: CANKNTGELFF. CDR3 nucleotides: TGTGCCAACAAAAACACCGGGGAGCTGTTTTTT. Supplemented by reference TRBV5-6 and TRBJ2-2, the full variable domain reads DAGVTQSPTHLIKTRGQQVTLRCSPKSGHDTVSWYQQALGQGPQFIFQYYEEEERQRGNFPDRFSGHQFPNYSSELNVNALLLGDSALYLCANKNTGELFFGEGSRLTVL.

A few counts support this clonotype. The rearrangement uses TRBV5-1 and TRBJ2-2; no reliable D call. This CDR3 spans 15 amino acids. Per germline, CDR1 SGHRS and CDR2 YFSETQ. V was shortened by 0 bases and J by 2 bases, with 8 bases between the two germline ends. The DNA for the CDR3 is TGCGCCAGCAGCTTGGCCCAGACCAACACCGGGGAGCTGTTTTTT. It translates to CASSLAQTNTGELFF.

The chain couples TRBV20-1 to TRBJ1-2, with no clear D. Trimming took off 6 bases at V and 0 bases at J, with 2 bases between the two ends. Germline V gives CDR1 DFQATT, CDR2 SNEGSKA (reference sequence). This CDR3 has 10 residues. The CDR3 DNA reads TGCAGTGCCTCTAACTATGGCTACACCTTC. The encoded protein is CSASNYGYTF.